This passage covers 16 T cell receptor beta chains from one sample sequenced in a study of T-cell reconstitution after alpha-beta-depleted transplantation in children (dated by TCRdb to 2016 to 2017). This specimen's treatment or condition label, interpreted: allogeneic hematopoietic cell transplantation with graft depleted of TCRalphabeta T cells and CD19 B cells. Library prep was done by PCR. The sequencing machine was an Illumina HiSeq 2500. TCR libraries were prepared with molecular barcoding, using unique molecular identifiers to normalize TCRbeta repertoire quantification. TCRdb ran its own pipeline on the public reads, namely fastp trimming at Q25 and MiXCR clone calling, and kept in-frame beta chains. Merged by CDR3 protein, the rows form single entries marked with the most common genes and DNA. Within this sample are 700,000 to 950,000 distinct CDR3 sequences, with 15% to 20% of them counted one time only. The ten most abundant clones make up about 5% of the sample.

The sample here was PBMCs, mostly from graft donor cells, taken 360 days after TCRalphabeta/CD19-depleted stem cell transplant. The receptors come from a male patient between 5 and 17 years old who had a stem cell transplant for acute lymphoblastic leukemia, so the T cells may come from the graft donor.

In this sample, this clonotype turned up a few times. The chain combines TRBV12-3 or TRBV12-4 with TRBJ2-2; no firm D call. The V end lost 5 bases, the J end lost 2 bases, and 18 bases lay between the germline ends. This CDR3 region has 17 residues. In DNA form, the CDR3 reads TGTGCCAGCAGTCCCGATGCCCGGGCCATCAACACCGGGGAGCTGTTTTTT. This codes for CASSPDARAINTGELFF.

The CDR3 nucleotides read TGTGCCATCACCCTAACAGCGAACTATGGCTACACCTTC. Translated, it gives CAITLTANYGYTF. The V gene is TRBV10-3, the J gene TRBJ1-2, with D hard to call. The CDR3 length is 13 residues. V dropped 7 bases and J dropped 2 bases, with 11 bases sitting between them. Germline V gives CDR1 ENHRY, CDR2 SYGVKD.

This clonotype was seen more than once but under ten times. The V gene is TRBV21-1, the J gene TRBJ2-6; TRBD1 is taken as the D call from the table, unchecked against the DNA. TRBV21-1 is marked as a pseudogene. The CDR3 is made up of 16 amino acids. CDR3 sequence (DNA): TGTGCCAGCAGATCCGACAGGTTCTCTGGGGCCAACGTCCTGACTTTC. It yields the protein CASRSDRFSGANVLTF.

The sample holds a few counts of this clonotype. The J gene is TRBJ2-7, the V gene TRBV18; the D is unclear. Trimming left V 0 bases short and J 6 bases short, with 12 bases between. The CDR3 length is 14 residues. Germline CDR1 KGHSH, CDR2 LQKENI. In DNA form, the CDR3 reads TGTGCCAGCTCACCACCGGCCAGGATGACCGAGCAGTACTTC. As protein: CASSPPARMTEQYF.

This clonotype came up a few times. The chain is built from TRBV4-1 and TRBJ1-5, with 7 positions matching TRBD1. This CDR3 is 15 amino acids long. The ends lost 4 bases at V and 3 bases at J; junction bases unmatched: 6. Germline CDR1 and CDR2: MGHRA and YSYEKL. The CDR3 DNA is TGCGCCAGCAGCCCCGGACAGGTGCTCAATCAGCCCCAGCATTTT. Translating it yields CASSPGQVLNQPQHF.

V and J are TRBV9 and TRBJ1-1, with 10 bases matching TRBD1. The J segment lost 6 bases and the V segment lost 1 base, leaving 12 bases of the junction unmatched. The CDR3 has 17 residues. Germline assignment: CDR1 SGDLS and CDR2 YYNGEE. The CDR3 loop is CASSVPTGGGPTSEAFF. The DNA of the CDR3 is TGTGCCAGCAGCGTACCGACAGGGGGCGGCCCTACGTCTGAAGCTTTCTTT.

The chain has TRBV12-3 or TRBV12-4 and TRBJ2-3; 10 nucleotides agree with TRBD2. With V trimmed by 5 bases and J by 2 bases, 7 bases remained unmatched. This CDR3 region has 16 residues. The CDR3 region is CASSPSGRVDTDTQYF. CDR3 in DNA: TGTGCCAGCAGTCCCAGCGGGAGGGTTGACACAGATACGCAGTATTTT.

A few counts support this clonotype. DNA for the CDR3: TGCGCCAGCAGCCGAAAGCGGGGGCAGGCCTACAATGAGCAGTTCTTC. Translating it yields CASSRKRGQAYNEQFF. The chain recombines TRBV5-1 with TRBJ2-1; TRBD2 matches 8 bases. The CDR3 length is 16 residues. Germline-derived CDR1 and CDR2 are SGHRS and YFSETQ. V dropped 4 bases and J dropped 2; count of bases not matched to a gene: 8.

Only a few counts were recorded for this clonotype. The chain couples TRBV7-8 to TRBJ2-7, with D tentatively TRBD1 (6 bases). Germline lookup yields CDR1 SGHVS and CDR2 FQNEAQ. This CDR3 comprises 14 residues. The V end lost 1 base, the J end lost 7 bases, and 14 bases lay between the germline ends. CDR3 DNA sequence: TGTGCCAGCAGCTTAGGAGCTTCAGGGGAAGAGCAGTACTTC. Protein sequence: CASSLGASGEEQYF.

This clonotype showed up many times. This chain uses TRBV12-5 with TRBJ2-1; 9 bases line up with TRBD2. Unmatched junction bases numbered 3, after V lost 0 bases and J lost 0 bases. CDR3 length: 17 residues. CDR1 and CDR2 from the germline V gene are LGHNT and FRNRAP. DNA of the CDR3: TGTGCTAGTGGTTTGGTGCTAGCGGGATACTCCTACAATGAGCAGTTCTTC. It translates to CASGLVLAGYSYNEQFF. Filled out from reference TRBV12-5 and TRBJ2-1, the complete variable domain reads DARVTQTPRHKVTEMGQEVTMRCQPILGHNTVFWYRQTMMQGLELLAYFRNRAPLDDSGMPKDRFSAEMPDATLATLKIQPSEPRDSAVYFCASGLVLAGYSYNEQFFGPGTRLTVL.

This clonotype was observed a few times. J is TRBJ2-3 and V is TRBV7-9; TRBD1 agrees at 11 bases. V shed 5 bases and J 2 bases; nucleotides not matched to a gene: 6. The CDR3 runs 16 residues. The V gene's germline CDR1 is SEHNR and CDR2 FQNEAQ (reference sequence). The CDR3 is CASSPSGQGVTDTQYF. The CDR3, as DNA: TGTGCCAGCAGCCCCTCGGGACAGGGGGTCACAGATACGCAGTATTTT.

The chain recombines TRBV20-1 with TRBJ2-3; 14 nucleotides match TRBD2. Trimming took 5 bases from V and 5 from J; bases not matched to a gene: 6. The germline gives CDR1 DFQATT, CDR2 SNEGSKA (reference sequence). The CDR3 totals 15 residues. The CDR3, as DNA: TGCAGTGCTCGGGGACTAGCGGGAGTAGGAGATACGCAGTATTTT. Translated: CSARGLAGVGDTQYF.

This chain's CDR3 is CASSLDQGRVTEAFF. Written as DNA, the CDR3 is TGTGCCAGCAGCTTAGATCAGGGGCGCGTAACTGAAGCTTTCTTT. The J gene is TRBJ1-1, the V gene TRBV7-9, with D perhaps matching TRBD1 (6 bases). This CDR3 has 15 residues. V was clipped by 1 base and J by 5 bases, with 14 bases between them. Germline assignment: CDR1 SEHNR and CDR2 FQNEAQ (reference sequence).

V gene TRBV5-1 combines with J gene TRBJ1-1, with a tentative D call TRBD1 (5 bases). Germline CDR1 SGHRS, CDR2 YFSETQ. The CDR3 has 16 amino acids. Trimming stripped 4 bases from V and 1 base from J, with 17 bases between. CDR3 sequence (DNA): TGCGCCAGCAGCGTCGGTAGGGGAGGTTGGAACACTGAAGCTTTCTTT. This translates into CASSVGRGGWNTEAFF.

This clonotype was seen at least ten times. The chain uses TRBV7-7 and TRBJ2-1, with TRBD2 identical over 12 bases. The CDR3 is 18 amino acids. The germline V gene has CDR1 SSHAT and CDR2 FNYEAQ (reference sequence). V trimming: 1 base; J trimming: 4 bases; junction bases outside the gene matches: 8. The CDR3 DNA sequence: TGTGCCAGCAGCTTAGGAGCGCCGGGACTAGCGGGTTACAATGAGCAGTTCTTC. It encodes CASSLGAPGLAGYNEQFF.

The V call is TRBV7-2, the J call TRBJ2-5; 11 positions match TRBD2. Germline values: CDR1 SGHTA, CDR2 FQGNSA. The trim removed 5 bases at V and 5 bases at J, leaving 13 bases unmatched. This CDR3 has 17 residues. CDR3: CASSEGISGRAYETQYF. CDR3 DNA sequence: TGTGCCAGCAGCGAGGGAATTAGCGGGAGGGCCTATGAGACCCAGTACTTC.